The clone carrying this TCR beta chain was observed once. There are 14 residues in the CDR3. Trimming removed 6 bases from V and 5 bases from J; junction bases left unmatched: 8. The germline CDR1 and CDR2 sequences are SNHLY and FYNNEI. The authors' processing: Amplifying reference gene primers gave estimates of nucleated cell counts. Clones were read by immunoSEQ multiplex PCR, and TCRdb kept only the in-frame ones, dropping some. Clone size and V and J calls were adopted from that table, with D and trimming inferred from the DNA. The table has approximately 200,000 clones, roughly 84% seen once; the top ten hold around 7%. The study recruited people aged about 18 to 95 years across about two dozen US areas. Assignments of participants to cohorts depended upon their own reported clinical history. This specimen belongs to a study of blood T cell repertoires in COVID-19. Turning to the study itself: Acute and convalescent COVID-19 specimens originated in the United States, Italy and Spain.

The sequence came from a man younger than 40 in a cohort exposed to, infected with or recovered from COVID-19 (not recorded which). Sequenced: PBMCs or T cells enriched from blood (not recorded which). The V call is TRBV2, the J call TRBJ2-3; TRBD1 matches at 7 bases. CDR3 residues: CASSRTGVEDTQYF. In DNA, the CDR3 is TGTGCCAGCAGCCGAACAGGGGTGGAAGATACGCAGTATTTT.